The 10 T cell receptor beta chains presented below share a single source sample, sequenced in a study of shared clonotypes between healthy human individuals. Some clones are missing from TCRdb's copy, which holds only in-frame ones; the method was immunoSEQ multiplex PCR. Among some 1 million clones, about 70% were seen once, and the ten largest hold roughly 1.5%. Input material: memory CD4+ T cells sorted from blood. Regarding subset: CD45RA-negative fraction. The receptors shown here come from a man between 18 and 29 years old in good health.

The chain carries TRBV23-1 and TRBJ2-1; D is perhaps TRBD1 (6 bases). TRBV23-1 is recorded as an ORF, its role being uncertain. The CDR3 totals 18 residues. Between the trimmed V and J ends, which lost 0 bases and 7 bases, there was a span of 22 bases. The CDR3 loop is CASSQSWATGLLLNEQFF. In nucleotides, the CDR3 is TGCGCCAGCAGTCAATCGTGGGCCACAGGGCTACTCTTAAATGAGCAGTTCTTC.

The V call is TRBV11-3, the J call TRBJ2-2, with a tentative D call TRBD1 (6 bases). Trimming removed 4 bases at V and 1 base at J, with 16 bases between. This CDR3 has 17 residues. Germline CDR1 reads SGHNT; CDR2 reads YENEEA. CDR3 sequence (DNA): TGTGCCAGCAGCTACCAGAGGACAGATCTGAACACCGGGGAGCTGTTTTTT. Translation gives CASSYQRTDLNTGELFF. Full variable domain (outside the CDR3, taken from reference TRBV11-3 and TRBJ2-2): EAGVVQSPRYKIIEKKQPVAFWCNPISGHNTLYWYLQNLGQGPELLIRYENEEAVDDSQLPKDRFSAERLKGVDSTLKIQPAELGDSAVYLCASSYQRTDLNTGELFFGEGSRLTVL.

Worth noting for this clone: Additional DNA sequences in this sample encode the identical CDR3. The gene calls are TRBV11-2 and TRBJ2-7, with D possibly matching TRBD2 (6 bases). V lost 6 bases and J 2 bases, leaving 11 bases between the germline ends. The CDR3 contains 13 residues. In germline, CDR1 is SGHAT, CDR2 FQNNGV. CDR3 DNA sequence: TGTGCCAGCAGTTCGGGACTCGCCTACGAGCAGTACTTC. Translation: CASSSGLAYEQYF. The complete variable domain, with remaining parts taken from reference TRBV11-2 and TRBJ2-7, reads EAGVAQSPRYKIIEKRQSVAFWCNPISGHATLYWYQQILGQGPKLLIQFQNNGVVDDSQLPKDRFSAERLKGVDSTLKIQPAKLEDSAVYLCASSSGLAYEQYFGPGTRLTVT.

This clone has a single count. Written as DNA, the CDR3 is TGTGCTACCAACAGGGTCTTCCAGACCGGGGAGCTGTTTTTT. This translates into CATNRVFQTGELFF. J is TRBJ2-2 and V is TRBV28, with TRBD1 as a possible D gene (6 bases). The CDR3 runs 14 residues. CDR1 MDHEN and CDR2 SYDVKM come from the germline V gene.

This sequence joins TRBV6-5 and TRBJ1-2, with D tentatively TRBD1 (6 bases). The CDR3 has 13 residues. The germline V gene has CDR1 MNHEY and CDR2 SVGAGI. The V end was cut by 8 bases, the J end by 4 bases, with 14 bases between. Here the CDR3 DNA reads TGTGCCAGCCGGAGGGGGAGCGTCTATGGCTACACCTTC. This codes for CASRRGSVYGYTF.

This clone was seen only a few times. This chain links TRBV27 with TRBJ1-6; D gene uncertain. V was shortened by 5 bases and J by 7 bases, with 12 bases between the two germline ends. Germline assignment: CDR1 MNHEY and CDR2 SMNVEV (reference sequence). The CDR3 sequence is 14 residues long. CDR3: CASSKTEGNSPLHF. DNA of the CDR3: TGTGCCAGCAGTAAAACGGAAGGCAATTCACCCCTCCACTTT.

The J gene is TRBJ2-4, the V gene TRBV20-1; D ambiguous. Germline assignment: CDR1 DFQATT and CDR2 SNEGSKA (reference sequence). Trimming stripped 0 bases from V and 8 bases from J, with 5 bases between. The CDR3 extends over 11 amino acids. The CDR3 nucleotides read TGCAGTGCTAGAGATTTTGACATTCAGTACTTC. It encodes CSARDFDIQYF.

This clone was picked up a small number of times. The sample carries other DNA sequences with the same CDR3. This chain joins TRBV18 and TRBJ1-5; no clear D gene. Trimming removed 3 bases from V and 0 bases from J, with 12 bases in between. From germline, CDR1 is KGHSH and CDR2 LQKENI. The CDR3 length is 16 residues. CDR3 DNA sequence: TGTGCCAGCTCACCCTCAACCGGAAATAGCAATCAGCCCCAGCATTTT. It codes for CASSPSTGNSNQPQHF. Looking up the rest from reference TRBV18 and TRBJ1-5 gives the full variable domain: NAGVMQNPRHLVRRRGQEARLRCSPMKGHSHVYWYRQLPEEGLKFMVYLQKENIIDESGMPKERFSAEFPKEGPSILRIQQVVRGDSAAYFCASSPSTGNSNQPQHFGDGTRLSIL.

J is TRBJ1-2 and V is TRBV28; D is possibly TRBD1 (6 bases). V dropped 7 bases and J dropped 6 bases, with 15 bases sitting between them. This CDR3 spans 13 amino acids. Germline CDR1 is MDHEN and CDR2 is SYDVKM. The CDR3 spells CASIPDWTDGYTF. CDR3 coding DNA: TGTGCCAGCATCCCAGATTGGACAGATGGCTACACCTTC.

The V and J genes are TRBV28 and TRBJ2-7; D is unclear. The CDR3 consists of 12 residues. Germline CDR1 is MDHEN and CDR2 is SYDVKM. V lost 4 bases to trimming and J lost 3 bases, with 7 bases between them. The DNA for the CDR3 is TGTGCCAGCAGTTACGCGGTCTACGAGCAGTACTTC. Encoded protein: CASSYAVYEQYF.